This T cell receptor (beta chain) derives from a study of Graves' ophthalmopathy and Graves' hyperthyroidism. As the template, RNA transcripts were used to amplify TCR beta CDR3 regions. First-round RT-PCR with HTBI primers preceded a second-round multiplex PCR. MiXCR, run by TCRdb on the multiplex PCR reads, gives a single entry per CDR3 protein. The sample lists almost 750,000 distinct CDR3 sequences; approximately 40% were seen once. All donors with ophthalmopathy were recorded as having moderate-to-severe activity, CAS ≥3, NOSPECS ≥4 and a duration under 3 months. None of the included patients had other autoimmune diseases, uncontrolled infections, pregnancy or lactation, as these led to exclusion. Diagnostic conclusions were grounded in clinical symptoms, serum thyroxine, TRAb, thyroid ultrasound and orbital computed tomography. An approximately 10 ml volume of fresh peripheral blood provided the PBMCs.

This CDR3 spans 18 amino acids. V lost 6 bases to trimming and J lost 0 bases, with 20 bases between them. Germline CDR1 and CDR2: MGHDK and SYGVNS. Material for sequencing was peripheral blood. The origin of this receptor is an adult man with Graves' ophthalmopathy. This chain links TRBV25-1 with TRBJ2-2, with TRBD2 as a possible D gene (6 bases). CDR3 in amino acids: CASSPFRDSVANTGELFF. CDR3 nucleotide sequence: TGTGCCAGCAGCCCATTCCGGGACTCCGTAGCGAACACCGGGGAGCTGTTTTTT.